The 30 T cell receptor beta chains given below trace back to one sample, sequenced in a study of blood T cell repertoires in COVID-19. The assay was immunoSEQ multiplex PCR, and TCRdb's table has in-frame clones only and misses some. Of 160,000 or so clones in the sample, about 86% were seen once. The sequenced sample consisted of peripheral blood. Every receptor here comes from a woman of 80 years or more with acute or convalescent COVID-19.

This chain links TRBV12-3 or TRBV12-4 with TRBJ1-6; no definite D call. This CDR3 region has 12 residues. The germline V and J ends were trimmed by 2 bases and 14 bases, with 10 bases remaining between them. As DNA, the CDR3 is TGTGCCAGCAGTTTATCCTATTTAGCCCTCCACTTT. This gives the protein CASSLSYLALHF.

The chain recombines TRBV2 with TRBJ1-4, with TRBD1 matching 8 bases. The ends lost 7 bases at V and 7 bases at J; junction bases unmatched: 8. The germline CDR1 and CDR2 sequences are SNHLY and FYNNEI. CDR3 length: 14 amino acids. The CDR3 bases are TGTGCCAGCACCAGGACAGGGTTTTTTGAAAAACTGTTTTTT. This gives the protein CASTRTGFFEKLFF.

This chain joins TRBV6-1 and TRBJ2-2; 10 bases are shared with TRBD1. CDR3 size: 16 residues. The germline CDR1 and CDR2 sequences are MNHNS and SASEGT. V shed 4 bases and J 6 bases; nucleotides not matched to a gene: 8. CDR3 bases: TGTGCCAGCAGTGCCCGACAGGGGGCAAAACCCGGGGAGCTGTTTTTT. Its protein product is CASSARQGAKPGELFF.

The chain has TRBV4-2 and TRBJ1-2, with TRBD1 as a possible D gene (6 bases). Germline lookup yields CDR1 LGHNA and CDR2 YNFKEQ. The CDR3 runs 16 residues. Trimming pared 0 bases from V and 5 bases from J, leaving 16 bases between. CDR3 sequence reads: CASSQDHTGSRYGYTF. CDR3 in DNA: TGTGCCAGCAGCCAAGATCATACAGGGTCTAGGTATGGCTACACCTTC.

The CDR3 DNA sequence: TGTGCCAGCTCACCGAACAGGGGGGCGAACACCGGGGAGCTGTTTTTT. It specifies CASSPNRGANTGELFF. The chain couples TRBV18 to TRBJ2-2; the match to TRBD1 covers 8 bases. The CDR3 is 16 amino acids. Losses at the gene ends were 3 bases for V and 0 bases for J; bases not matched to a gene: 3. Germline V gene data show CDR1 as KGHSH and CDR2 as LQKENI.

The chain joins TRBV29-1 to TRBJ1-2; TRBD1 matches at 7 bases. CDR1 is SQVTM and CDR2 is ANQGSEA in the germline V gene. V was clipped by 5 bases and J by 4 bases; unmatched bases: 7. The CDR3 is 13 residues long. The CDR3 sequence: CSVSNRGGYGYTF. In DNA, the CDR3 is TGCAGCGTTAGTAACAGGGGAGGCTATGGCTACACCTTC.

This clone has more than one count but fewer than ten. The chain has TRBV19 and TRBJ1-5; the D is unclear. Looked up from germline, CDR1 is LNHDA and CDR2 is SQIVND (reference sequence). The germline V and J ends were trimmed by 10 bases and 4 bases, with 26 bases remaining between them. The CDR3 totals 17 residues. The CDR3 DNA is TGTGCCACAAGCCCTGGACTACTGCGGACGGGAAATCAGCCCCAGCATTTT. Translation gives CATSPGLLRTGNQPQHF.

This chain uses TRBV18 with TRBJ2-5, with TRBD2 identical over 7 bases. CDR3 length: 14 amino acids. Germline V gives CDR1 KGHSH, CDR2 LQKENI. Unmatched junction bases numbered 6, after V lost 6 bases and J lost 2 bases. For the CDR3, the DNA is TGTGCCAGCTCGCGAACGGGACTACAAGAGACCCAGTACTTC. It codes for CASSRTGLQETQYF.

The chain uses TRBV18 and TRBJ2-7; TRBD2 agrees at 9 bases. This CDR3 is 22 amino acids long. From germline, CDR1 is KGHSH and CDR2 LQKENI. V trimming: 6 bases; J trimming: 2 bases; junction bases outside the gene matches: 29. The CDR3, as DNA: TGTGCCAGCTCGCGGACACAGGGGACGGCGAGGTCAAGGACTAGCGTTGCCTACGAGCAGTACTTC. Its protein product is CASSRTQGTARSRTSVAYEQYF.

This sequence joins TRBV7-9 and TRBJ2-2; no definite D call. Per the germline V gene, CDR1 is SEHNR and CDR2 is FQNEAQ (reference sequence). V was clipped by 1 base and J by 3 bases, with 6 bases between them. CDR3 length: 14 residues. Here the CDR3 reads CASSLVHYTGELFF. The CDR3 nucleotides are TGTGCCAGCAGCTTAGTTCACTACACCGGGGAGCTGTTTTTT.

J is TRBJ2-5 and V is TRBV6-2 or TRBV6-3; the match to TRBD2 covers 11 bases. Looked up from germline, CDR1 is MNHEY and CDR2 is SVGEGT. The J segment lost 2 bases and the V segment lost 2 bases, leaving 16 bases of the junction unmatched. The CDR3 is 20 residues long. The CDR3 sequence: CASSYQIFAPGLADQETQYF. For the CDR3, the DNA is TGTGCCAGCAGTTACCAAATTTTTGCTCCGGGACTAGCGGATCAAGAGACCCAGTACTTC.

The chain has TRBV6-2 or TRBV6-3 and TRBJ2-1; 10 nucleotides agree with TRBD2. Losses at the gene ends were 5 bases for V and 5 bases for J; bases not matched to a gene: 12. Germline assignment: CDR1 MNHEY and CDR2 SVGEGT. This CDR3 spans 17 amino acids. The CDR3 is CASSDRNLAGANNEQFF. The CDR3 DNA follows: TGTGCCAGCAGTGACCGTAATCTAGCGGGGGCAAACAATGAGCAGTTCTTC.

The CDR3 sequence is CASSLGQGGYEQYF. The CDR3 coding sequence is TGTGCCAGCAGCTTAGGGCAGGGAGGCTACGAGCAGTACTTC. This chain connects TRBV7-8 to TRBJ2-7, with D perhaps TRBD2 (6 bases). This CDR3 has 14 amino acids. Looked up from germline, CDR1 is SGHVS and CDR2 is FQNEAQ. With 1 base removed from V and 3 bases from J, the gap between germline ends came to 10 bases.

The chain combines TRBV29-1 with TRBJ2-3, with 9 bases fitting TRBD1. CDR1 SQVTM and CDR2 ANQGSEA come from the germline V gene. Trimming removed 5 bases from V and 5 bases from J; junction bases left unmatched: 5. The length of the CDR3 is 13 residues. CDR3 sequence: CSVRTGARDTQYF. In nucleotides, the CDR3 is TGCAGCGTTCGGACAGGGGCGAGAGATACGCAGTATTTT.

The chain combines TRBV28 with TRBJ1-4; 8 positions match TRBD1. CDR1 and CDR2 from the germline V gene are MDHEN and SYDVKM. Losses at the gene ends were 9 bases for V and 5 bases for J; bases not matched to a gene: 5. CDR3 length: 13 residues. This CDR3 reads CASLQGGNEKLFF. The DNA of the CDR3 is TGTGCCAGTTTACAGGGGGGAAATGAAAAACTGTTTTTT.

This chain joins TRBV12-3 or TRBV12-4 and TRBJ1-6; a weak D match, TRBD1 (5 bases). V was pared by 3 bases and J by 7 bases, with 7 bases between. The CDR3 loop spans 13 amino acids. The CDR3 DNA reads TGTGCCAGCAGTTTGGCAGGGAATTCACCCCTCCACTTT. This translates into CASSLAGNSPLHF.

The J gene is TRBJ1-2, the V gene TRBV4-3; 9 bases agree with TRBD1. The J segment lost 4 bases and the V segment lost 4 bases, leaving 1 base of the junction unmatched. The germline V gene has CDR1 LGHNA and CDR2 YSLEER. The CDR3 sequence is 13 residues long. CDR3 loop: CASSPDRGYGYTF. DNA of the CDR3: TGCGCCAGCAGCCCGGACAGGGGCTATGGCTACACCTTC.

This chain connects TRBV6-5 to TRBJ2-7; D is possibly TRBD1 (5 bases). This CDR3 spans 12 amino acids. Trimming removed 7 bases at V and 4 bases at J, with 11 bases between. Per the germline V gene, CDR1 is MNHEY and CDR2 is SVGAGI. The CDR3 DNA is TGTGCCAGCAAGGTCAGGGCTTACGAGCAGTACTTC. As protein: CASKVRAYEQYF.

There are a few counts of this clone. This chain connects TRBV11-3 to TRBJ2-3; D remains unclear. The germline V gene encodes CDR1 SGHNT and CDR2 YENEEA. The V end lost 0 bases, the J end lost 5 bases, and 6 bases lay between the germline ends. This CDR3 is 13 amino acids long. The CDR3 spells CASSLDRVDTQYF. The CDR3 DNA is TGTGCCAGCAGCTTAGATCGGGTAGATACGCAGTATTTT.

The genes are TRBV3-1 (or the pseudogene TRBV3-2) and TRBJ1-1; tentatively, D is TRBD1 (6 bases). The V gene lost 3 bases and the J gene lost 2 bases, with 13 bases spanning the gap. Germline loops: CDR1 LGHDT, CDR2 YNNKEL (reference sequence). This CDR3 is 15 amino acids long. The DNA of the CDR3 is TGTGCCAGCAGCCAGTACGGGACACTTAACACTGAAGCTTTCTTT. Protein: CASSQYGTLNTEAFF.

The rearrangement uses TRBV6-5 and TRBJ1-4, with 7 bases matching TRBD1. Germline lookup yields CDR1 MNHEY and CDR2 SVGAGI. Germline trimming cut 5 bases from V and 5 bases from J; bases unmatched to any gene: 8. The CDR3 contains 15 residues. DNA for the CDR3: TGTGCCAGCAGTCAAAAGACAGGGCAGAATGAAAAACTGTTTTTT. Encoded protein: CASSQKTGQNEKLFF.

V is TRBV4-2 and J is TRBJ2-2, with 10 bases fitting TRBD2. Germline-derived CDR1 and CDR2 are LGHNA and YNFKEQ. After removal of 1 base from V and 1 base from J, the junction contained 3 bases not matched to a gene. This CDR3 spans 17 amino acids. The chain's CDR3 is CASSQVGLAENTGELFF. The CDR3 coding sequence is TGTGCCAGCAGCCAAGTTGGACTAGCGGAGAACACCGGGGAGCTGTTTTTT.

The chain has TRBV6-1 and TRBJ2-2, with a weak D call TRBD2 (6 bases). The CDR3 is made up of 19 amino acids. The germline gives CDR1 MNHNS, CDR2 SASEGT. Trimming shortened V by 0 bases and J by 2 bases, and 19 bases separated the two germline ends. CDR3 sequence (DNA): TGTGCCAGCAGTGAAGCCAGCCGGGGAAGGAGGGGTAACACCGGGGAGCTGTTTTTT. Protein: CASSEASRGRRGNTGELFF.

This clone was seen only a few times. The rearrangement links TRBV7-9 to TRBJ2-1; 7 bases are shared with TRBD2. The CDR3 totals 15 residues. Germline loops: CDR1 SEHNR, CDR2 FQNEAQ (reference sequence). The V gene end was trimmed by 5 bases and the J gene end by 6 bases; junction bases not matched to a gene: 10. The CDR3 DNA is TGTGCCAGCAGCCCCGACTTTGCGGGGGTCAATGAGCAGTTCTTC. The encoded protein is CASSPDFAGVNEQFF.

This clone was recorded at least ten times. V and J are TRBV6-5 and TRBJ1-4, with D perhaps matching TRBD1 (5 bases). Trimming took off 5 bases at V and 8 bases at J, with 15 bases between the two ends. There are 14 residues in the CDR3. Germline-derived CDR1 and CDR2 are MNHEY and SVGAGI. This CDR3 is CASSRGWNPEKLFF. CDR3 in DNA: TGTGCCAGCAGTAGGGGATGGAACCCCGAAAAACTGTTTTTT.

CDR3 in amino acids: CASSFTGGNEKLFF. The CDR3 DNA reads as TGTGCCAGCAGTTTTACAGGTGGTAATGAAAAACTGTTTTTT. The J gene is TRBJ1-4, the V gene TRBV27; D possibly corresponds to TRBD1 (5 bases). Trimming shortened V by 3 bases and J by 4 bases, and 9 bases separated the two germline ends. Germline V gene sequence: CDR1 MNHEY, CDR2 SMNVEV (reference sequence). This CDR3 is built from 14 residues.

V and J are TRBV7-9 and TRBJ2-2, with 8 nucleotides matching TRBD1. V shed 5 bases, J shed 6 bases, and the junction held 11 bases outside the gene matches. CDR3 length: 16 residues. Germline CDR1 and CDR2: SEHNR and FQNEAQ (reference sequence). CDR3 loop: CASSPPGQETAGELFF. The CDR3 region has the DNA TGTGCCAGCAGCCCCCCGGGACAGGAAACGGCCGGGGAGCTGTTTTTT. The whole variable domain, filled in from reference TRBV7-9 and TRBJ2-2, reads DTGVSQNPRHKITKRGQNVTFRCDPISEHNRLYWYRQTLGQGPEFLTYFQNEAQLEKSRLLSDRFSAERPKGSFSTLEIQRTEQGDSAMYLCASSPPGQETAGELFFGEGSRLTVL.

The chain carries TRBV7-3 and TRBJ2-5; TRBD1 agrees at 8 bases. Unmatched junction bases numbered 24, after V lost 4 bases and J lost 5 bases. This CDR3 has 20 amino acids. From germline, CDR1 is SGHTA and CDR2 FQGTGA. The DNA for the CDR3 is TGTGCCAGCAGCTCGCTAGACGGTGGGGCAGGGGGCAAAGGGCCGGAGACCCAGTACTTC. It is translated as CASSSLDGGAGGKGPETQYF.

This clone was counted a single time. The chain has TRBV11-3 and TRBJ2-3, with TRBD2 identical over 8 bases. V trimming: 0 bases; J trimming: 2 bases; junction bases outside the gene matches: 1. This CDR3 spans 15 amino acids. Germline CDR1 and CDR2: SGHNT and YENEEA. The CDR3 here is CASSLEAGVTDTQYF. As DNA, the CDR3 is TGTGCCAGCAGCTTAGAAGCGGGAGTCACAGATACGCAGTATTTT.

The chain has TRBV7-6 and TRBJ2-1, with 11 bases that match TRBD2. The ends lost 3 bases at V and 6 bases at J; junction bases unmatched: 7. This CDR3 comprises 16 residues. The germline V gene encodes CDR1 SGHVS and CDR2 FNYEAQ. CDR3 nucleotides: TGTGCCAGCAGCTTCGTCCTAGCGGGGGGAGGCAATGAGCAGTTCTTC. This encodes CASSFVLAGGGNEQFF.